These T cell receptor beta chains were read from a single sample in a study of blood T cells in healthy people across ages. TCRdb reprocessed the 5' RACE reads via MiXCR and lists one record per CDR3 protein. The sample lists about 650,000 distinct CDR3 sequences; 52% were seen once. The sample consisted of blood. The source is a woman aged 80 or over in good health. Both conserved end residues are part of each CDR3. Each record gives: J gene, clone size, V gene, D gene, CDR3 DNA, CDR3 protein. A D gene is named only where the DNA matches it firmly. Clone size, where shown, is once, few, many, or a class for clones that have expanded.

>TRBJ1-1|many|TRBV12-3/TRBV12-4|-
TGTGCCAGCAGTTTTGGCACGAACACTGAAGCTTTCTTT
CASSFGTNTEAFF
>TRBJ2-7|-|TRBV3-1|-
TGTGCCAGCAGCTATCAGCGGTACGAGCAGTACTTC
CASSYQRYEQYF
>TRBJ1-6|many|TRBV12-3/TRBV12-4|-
TGTGCCAGCAGTTTAGGGGACACAAACAATTCACCCCTCCACTTT
CASSLGDTNNSPLHF
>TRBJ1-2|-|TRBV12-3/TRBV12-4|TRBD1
TGTGCCAGCAGTTCTCTCACAGGGGGCGGCCCCCCTAACTATGGCTACACCTTC
CASSSLTGGGPPNYGYTF
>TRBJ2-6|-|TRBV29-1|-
TGCAGCGTCCGGGACCGCTCTGGGGCCAACGTCCTGACTTTC
CSVRDRSGANVLTF
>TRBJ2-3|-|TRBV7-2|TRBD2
TGTGCCAGCAGCCCGAGGGGGGGACTAGCGGGAGGGAATGTGGATACGCAGTATTTT
CASSPRGGLAGGNVDTQYF
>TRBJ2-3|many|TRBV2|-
TGTGCCAGCAGTAGGCCCGCAGAACCCCAGTATTTT
CASSRPAEPQYF
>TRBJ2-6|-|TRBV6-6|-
TGTGCCAGCAGCTTGAAAGTGGGTCCGTCTGGGGCCAACGTCCTGACTTTC
CASSLKVGPSGANVLTF
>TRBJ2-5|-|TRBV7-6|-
TGTGCCAGCAGCTATCTGCCGGGGCGTAGTGAGACCCAGTACTTC
CASSYLPGRSETQYF
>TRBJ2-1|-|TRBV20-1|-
TGCAGTGCTAGATCCCCAAATCCTTACAATGAGCAGTTCTTC
CSARSPNPYNEQFF
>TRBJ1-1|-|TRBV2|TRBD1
TGTGCCAGCAGCCTGGACAGGGGGCGGGAAACTGAAGCTTTCTTT
CASSLDRGRETEAFF
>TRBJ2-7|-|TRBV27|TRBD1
TGTGCCAGCAGTATCAACGCCGGGACAGGGTTCTACGAGCAGTACTTC
CASSINAGTGFYEQYF
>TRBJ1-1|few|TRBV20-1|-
TGCAGTGCTAGTAGGACACCGAGGGGCACTGAAGCTTTCTTT
CSASRTPRGTEAFF
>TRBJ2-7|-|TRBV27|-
TGTGCCAGCAGTTTCGCACAGGACTACGAGCAGTACTTC
CASSFAQDYEQYF
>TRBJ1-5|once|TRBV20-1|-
TGCAGTGCTAGAGATAAGGGACTGGATCAGCCCCAGCATTTT
CSARDKGLDQPQHF
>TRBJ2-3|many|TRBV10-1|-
TGCGCCAGCAGCTCAGGAGGGCCTACTCGGTCGCAGTATTTT
CASSSGGPTRSQYF
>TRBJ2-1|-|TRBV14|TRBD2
TGTGCCAGCAGCCATATAGCGGGGGGCCGCAATGAGCAGTTCTTC
CASSHIAGGRNEQFF
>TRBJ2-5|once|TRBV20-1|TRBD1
TGCAGTGCGCTGGGACAGCCCTCCCAAGAGACCCAGTACTTC
CSALGQPSQETQYF
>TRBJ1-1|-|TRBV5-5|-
TGTGCCAGCAGCTTGGTTCGGGCCGGGGCTGAAGCTTTCTTT
CASSLVRAGAEAFF
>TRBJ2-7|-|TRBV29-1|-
TGCAGCGCCCAAAGCGGAGAATCCTACGAGCAGTACTTC
CSAQSGESYEQYF
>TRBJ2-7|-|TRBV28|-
TGTGCCAGCACTACCCCCCTTTCCGAGCAGTACTTC
CASTTPLSEQYF
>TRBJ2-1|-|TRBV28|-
TGTGCCAGCAGGGTGGGGTATGAGCAGTTCTTC
CASRVGYEQFF
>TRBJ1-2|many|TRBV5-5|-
TGTGCCAGCAGCTTTTGGGGGCTTAATGGCTACACCTTC
CASSFWGLNGYTF
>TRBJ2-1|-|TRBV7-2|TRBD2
TGTGCCAGCAGAATCCCTAGCGGGGGGGTCTACAATGAGCAGTTCTTC
CASRIPSGGVYNEQFF
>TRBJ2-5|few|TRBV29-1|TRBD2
TGCAGCGTTGGTCTAGCGGGAAGGAACAATGAGCAGTACTTC
CSVGLAGRNNEQYF
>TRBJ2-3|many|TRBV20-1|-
TGCAGTGCTAGTGTGGGGGCCCTCACAGATACGCAGTATTTT
CSASVGALTDTQYF
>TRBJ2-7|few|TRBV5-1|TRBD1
TGCGCCAGCAGCCGGGGACAGACTTCCTACAATGAGCAGTACTTC
CASSRGQTSYNEQYF
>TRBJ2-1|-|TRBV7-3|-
TGTGCCAGCAGCTTAACGCCTAGGAGCTCCTACAATGAGCGGTTCTTC
CASSLTPRSSYNERFF
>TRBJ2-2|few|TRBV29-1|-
TGCAGCGTTGGTGCGGGAAGAAGCGGGGAGCTGTTTTTT
CSVGAGRSGELFF